This T cell receptor beta chain was found in a study of CD8+CD57+ T cells in acquired aplastic anemia. For the study at large: Roughly 3.2 ug was the average amount of DNA from sorted CD4+ and CD8+ cells.

Genomic DNA, the template, was used for profiling of the TCR beta VDJ and CDR3. In TCRdb, the reads were re-called with MiXCR into one record per CDR3 protein. The data hold about 220,000 distinct CDR3 sequences, with 30% to 40% observed a single time. Of note for this clonotype: What it binds is not known. A much larger clone differs from this one at a single base, so this may be a read error.

This CDR3 contains 14 residues. Between the trimmed V and J ends, which lost 4 bases and 0 bases, there was a span of 10 bases. Germline CDR1 and CDR2: DFQATT and SNEGSKA (reference sequence). Findings and limits, study-wide: There were fewer than 35 CD8+ CDR3 sequences that occurred in both patients and controls. Controls and patients did not differ significantly in CD8+ Simpson's diversity.

The TCR originated in a human donor in good health, serving as a control. The chain is built from TRBV20-1 and TRBJ1-3; no clear D gene. The sequencing input was sorted CD4+, CD8+, or CD8+CD57+ T cells (not recorded which) from PBMCs. CDR3 loop: CSAMEASSGNTIYF. The CDR3 region has the DNA TGCAGTGCTATGGAGGCAAGCTCTGGAAACACCATATATTTT.